Listed below are T cell receptor beta chains from one sample, sequenced in a study of blood T cell repertoires in COVID-19. Clones were read by immunoSEQ multiplex PCR, and TCRdb kept only the in-frame ones, dropping some. Counted here are 4,500 to 5,500 clones, roughly 70% occurring once; the ten biggest clones make up about 37%. The sample comprised peripheral blood. Receptors were obtained from a human donor in a cohort sampled during active COVID-19. The CDR3 runs from the conserved cysteine through the conserved F or W. The order of the fields is J gene, V gene, CDR3 protein.

>TRBJ2-7|TRBV5-6
CASSSRDRTYEQYF
>TRBJ1-1|TRBV5-3
CARSNEEPEDTEAFF
>TRBJ2-5|TRBV5-6
CASSSSLFSGGAGQETQYF
>TRBJ1-2|TRBV7-2
CASRPGQAGGGYTF
>TRBJ2-7|TRBV7-9
CASSPNYEQYF
>TRBJ1-5|TRBV19
CASSIWGTGSLYSNQPQHF
>TRBJ2-1|TRBV7-2
CASSLTLAGANEQFF
>TRBJ2-3|TRBV4-1
CASRGGGRVTDTQYF
>TRBJ1-1|TRBV19
CASRGQVNTEAFF
>TRBJ2-7|TRBV25-1
CASSEYGGGRYEQYF
>TRBJ1-1|TRBV7-5
CARSDSTGGVHTEAFF
>TRBJ1-2|TRBV6-2/TRBV6-3
CASSYGTGGYGYTF
>TRBJ1-1|TRBV9
CASSVGQIAFF
>TRBJ1-2|TRBV27
CASSFRGAGGYTF
>TRBJ2-7|TRBV6-5
CASSSKAGLRLEQYF
>TRBJ1-4|TRBV24-1
CATSEEQTAGQKLFF
>TRBJ2-7|TRBV9
CASSPTWDRVTYEQYF
>TRBJ2-3|TRBV6-2/TRBV6-3
CASSGGAGGPSDTQYF
>TRBJ2-5|TRBV11-2
CASTLGALAEQETQYF
>TRBJ2-7|TRBV6-5
CASRSTGDEQYF
>TRBJ2-3|TRBV7-9
CASSSSSGGADTQYF
>TRBJ1-6|TRBV6-5
CASTVNLVSPLHF
>TRBJ1-1|TRBV2
CASSSEGWTEAFF
>TRBJ1-2|TRBV7-9
CASSLTGNVGYTF
>TRBJ1-1|TRBV29-1
CSVLPVVEAFF
>TRBJ1-2|TRBV4-2
CASSQEVGGWENGYTF
>TRBJ2-7|TRBV4-2
CASSHSGGVYEQYF
>TRBJ1-1|TRBV7-7
CASIPEGRGYRNTEAFF
>TRBJ2-2|TRBV2
CASSGLAGVTGAGELFF
>TRBJ2-3|TRBV7-2
CASSLSTSGRTDTQYF
>TRBJ2-3|TRBV2
CASSPGTSSTDTQYF
>TRBJ2-1|TRBV19
CASSRGGDNEQFF
>TRBJ2-3|TRBV7-9
CASSSRIIAGGRADTQYF
>TRBJ2-7|TRBV6-5
CASCRGSGGYEQYF
>TRBJ1-2|TRBV19
CAASSGGAGDYGYTF
>TRBJ2-2|TRBV5-1
CASSPLLNTGELFF
>TRBJ1-6|TRBV7-2
CASSSKTGGDNSPLHF
>TRBJ2-3|TRBV11-2
CASSLTSGGGTDTQYF
>TRBJ2-7|TRBV19
CASSISGQGVREQYF
>TRBJ1-1|TRBV2
CASTRDSTREAFF
>TRBJ2-7|TRBV4-2
CASSHTTGTGVYEQYF
>TRBJ2-3|TRBV5-4
CASSYPGFQRDTQYF
>TRBJ2-7|TRBV6-2/TRBV6-3
CASSAGYEQYF
>TRBJ1-1|TRBV27
CASSLSGQGANRNEAFF
>TRBJ2-1|TRBV11-2
CASSRLAYEQFF
>TRBJ2-4|TRBV7-8
CASSSPSGGAVLTKNIQYF
>TRBJ2-7|TRBV19
CASAPGQQTYEQYF
>TRBJ2-1|TRBV2
CASRLTSGGAREQFF
>TRBJ2-5|TRBV5-1
CASSFLAGQETQYF
>TRBJ2-7|TRBV7-9
CASSSPHGGGGQYF
>TRBJ1-2|TRBV5-8
CASSRGTGSFYTF